What follows are 19 T cell receptor beta chains derived from one specimen sequenced in a study of patients and donors after allogeneic stem cell transplantation. From the RT-PCR reads, TCRdb called clonotypes with MiXCR, one entry per CDR3 protein. The repertoire holds 190,000 or so distinct CDR3 sequences, with around two fifths as singletons. The sample comprised blood, either unsorted or a sorted T cell fraction (not recorded which). Receptors were obtained from a human donor who was either an allogeneic HSCT recipient or a stem cell or donor lymphocyte infusion donor (not recorded which). It is not recorded whose cells these are; they may come from a transplant donor.

V and J are TRBV30 and TRBJ2-3; the D gene is possibly TRBD2 (5 bases). This CDR3 region has 13 residues. Trimming took 0 bases from V and 3 from J, leaving 7 bases between them. Germline V gene sequence: CDR1 GTSNPN, CDR2 SVGIG (reference sequence). CDR3 sequence reads: CAWSVTGTDTQYF. CDR3 bases: TGTGCCTGGAGTGTAACGGGGACAGATACGCAGTATTTT.

This clonotype was observed a handful of times. The V and J genes are TRBV20-1 and TRBJ1-5, with D perhaps matching TRBD1 (6 bases). The CDR3 loop spans 15 amino acids. V dropped 6 bases and J dropped 2 bases, with 17 bases sitting between them. CDR1 and CDR2 (germline): DFQATT, SNEGSKA (reference sequence). CDR3 protein: CSAEALQGRNQPQHF. CDR3 sequence (DNA): TGCAGTGCGGAAGCACTACAGGGTCGCAATCAGCCCCAGCATTTT.

The chain carries TRBV10-3 and TRBJ1-6; no definite D call. V lost 1 base, J lost 6 bases, and 10 bases lay in between. CDR1 ENHRY and CDR2 SYGVKD come from the germline V gene. This CDR3 comprises 15 residues. The CDR3 nucleotides read TGTGCCATCAGTGAGTGGGAGATGGGTAATTCACCCCTCCACTTT. Its translation: CAISEWEMGNSPLHF.

This clonotype was seen a handful of times. The chain joins TRBV2 to TRBJ1-2, with D tentatively TRBD1 (5 bases). Germline values: CDR1 SNHLY, CDR2 FYNNEI. Trimming took off 1 base at V and 4 bases at J, with 10 bases between the two ends. There are 14 residues in the CDR3. The CDR3 spells CASSEDGGGYGYTF. The CDR3, as DNA: TGTGCCAGCAGTGAAGATGGGGGAGGCTATGGCTACACCTTC. Complete variable domain (other parts from reference TRBV2 and TRBJ1-2): EPEVTQTPSHQVTQMGQEVILRCVPISNHLYFYWYRQILGQKVEFLVSFYNNEISEKSEIFDDQFSVERPDGSNFTLKIRSTKLEDSAMYFCASSEDGGGYGYTFGSGTRLTVV.

In this sample, this clonotype turned up a few times. The gene calls are TRBV4-3 and TRBJ2-1, with 8 bases aligning to TRBD2. Germline CDR1 LGHNA, CDR2 YSLEER. CDR3 size: 16 residues. V dropped 2 bases and J dropped 7; count of bases not matched to a gene: 10. As DNA, the CDR3 is TGCGCCAGCAGCCAAAGGGGACTGGCGGGAGGAAATGAGCAGTTCTTC. Residues: CASSQRGLAGGNEQFF.

This clonotype was detected a few times. The J gene is TRBJ1-5, the V gene TRBV29-1, with 7 bases identical to TRBD1. Trimming at V came to 1 base and at J to 6 bases, leaving 3 bases not matched to a gene. The CDR3 spans 13 residues. The V gene's germline CDR1 is SQVTM and CDR2 ANQGSEA. The CDR3 DNA sequence: TGCAGCGTTGAAGTAGGGGGCCGTCAGCCCCAGCATTTT. Its translation is CSVEVGGRQPQHF.

The CDR3 spells CASIPREAPSMIFGGYTF. CDR3 DNA sequence: TGTGCCAGCATCCCAAGGGAGGCGCCGTCCATGATTTTCGGCGGCTACACCTTC. V gene TRBV21-1 combines with J gene TRBJ1-2; the table assigns TRBD1, which was not confirmed against the DNA. TRBV21-1 is tagged as a pseudogene. The CDR3 covers 18 residues.

The V and J genes are TRBV29-1 and TRBJ2-7; 9 bases map to TRBD2. The CDR3 totals 16 residues. Unmatched junction bases numbered 10, after V lost 3 bases and J lost 1 base. Germline V gives CDR1 SQVTM, CDR2 ANQGSEA. The CDR3: CSVDGLAGWGSYEQYF. CDR3 bases: TGCAGCGTTGACGGGCTAGCGGGATGGGGTTCCTACGAGCAGTACTTC.

The chain couples TRBV28 to TRBJ1-2; D gene unclear. V lost 7 bases to trimming and J lost 0 bases, with 15 bases between them. The CDR3 covers 15 residues. The germline gives CDR1 MDHEN, CDR2 SYDVKM. The chain's CDR3 is CASTPAVYTNYGYTF. CDR3 DNA sequence: TGTGCCAGCACCCCCGCAGTCTATACTAACTATGGCTACACCTTC.

This chain uses TRBV15 with TRBJ2-7; D unresolved. V lost 0 bases to trimming and J lost 3 bases, with 15 bases between them. The CDR3 contains 16 residues. CDR1 is LNHNV and CDR2 is YYDKDF in the germline V gene (reference sequence). The DNA for the CDR3 is TGTGCCACCAGCAGAGATGCTGGCCGAAGATTCTACGAGCAGTACTTC. This codes for CATSRDAGRRFYEQYF.

This clonotype has a single count. The rearrangement links TRBV18 to TRBJ1-5; weak D call: TRBD1 (5 bases). The V end lost 2 bases, the J end lost 1 base, and 9 bases lay between the germline ends. The CDR3 totals 15 residues. In germline, CDR1 is KGHSH, CDR2 LQKENI. The CDR3 sequence is CASSPEGLSNQPQHF. The CDR3 DNA sequence: TGTGCCAGCTCACCAGAGGGGTTGAGCAATCAGCCCCAGCATTTT.

V is TRBV20-1 and J is TRBJ1-2; D gene ambiguous. Germline V CDR1 and CDR2: DFQATT, SNEGSKA (reference sequence). This CDR3 region has 13 residues. Deletions cut 6 bases from V and 8 bases from J, with 19 bases between. This CDR3 reads CSAPIPDRGGYTF. The CDR3, as DNA: TGCAGTGCCCCAATCCCAGACCGAGGGGGCTACACCTTC.

This chain connects TRBV7-9 to TRBJ2-3; TRBD2 aligns across 12 bases. This CDR3 has 16 residues. J gave up 3 bases and V 5 bases, and 6 bases lay outside the gene matches. Germline V gene lookup returns CDR1 SEHNR and CDR2 FQNEAQ (reference sequence). CDR3 protein: CASSEGLAGTTDTQYF. In DNA form, the CDR3 reads TGTGCCAGCAGCGAAGGACTAGCGGGAACAACAGATACGCAGTATTTT.

The rearrangement uses TRBV29-1 and TRBJ2-1; possibly TRBD1 for D (5 bases). This CDR3 region has 12 residues. CDR1 SQVTM and CDR2 ANQGSEA come from the germline V gene. The V end lost 4 bases, the J end lost 8 bases, and 12 bases lay between the germline ends. The CDR3 sequence: CSVGDWGDEQFF. CDR3 nucleotides: TGCAGCGTTGGGGATTGGGGCGATGAGCAGTTCTTC.

The chain has TRBV4-3 and TRBJ2-1; a weak D match, TRBD1 (6 bases). Trimming stripped 3 bases from V and 1 base from J, with 10 bases between. The CDR3 runs to 15 residues. Germline CDR1 LGHNA, CDR2 YSLEER. In DNA, the CDR3 is TGCGCCAGCAGCCAGGACAGCGATTCCTACAATGAGCAGTTCTTC. Translated: CASSQDSDSYNEQFF.

There are a few counts of this clonotype. This chain uses TRBV4-3 with TRBJ2-3; no definite D call. V was clipped by 1 base and J by 2 bases, with 10 bases between them. The CDR3 loop spans 15 amino acids. The germline V gene encodes CDR1 LGHNA and CDR2 YSLEER. The CDR3 is CASSQGTLYTDTQYF. CDR3 sequence (DNA): TGCGCCAGCAGCCAAGGGACCCTCTACACAGATACGCAGTATTTT.

The sample holds many counts of this clonotype. The chain couples TRBV20-1 to TRBJ1-1; D call uncertain. Per germline, CDR1 DFQATT and CDR2 SNEGSKA (reference sequence). V was trimmed by 0 bases and J by 4 bases, leaving 3 bases between them. CDR3 length: 11 residues. The CDR3 is CSARESTEAFF. DNA for the CDR3: TGCAGTGCTAGAGAAAGCACTGAAGCTTTCTTT.

The J gene is TRBJ2-1, the V gene TRBV6-5; TRBD1 is a possible D gene (6 bases). V was trimmed by 6 bases and J by 12 bases, leaving 21 bases between them. CDR3 length equals 14 residues. The germline V gene has CDR1 MNHEY and CDR2 SVGAGI. The DNA for the CDR3 is TGTGCCAGCAGCCGCGGACAGCTAATGAGTCGGCAGTTCTTC. It is translated as CASSRGQLMSRQFF.

This clonotype was recorded once. The genes are TRBV6-2 or TRBV6-3 and TRBJ2-7; D is uncertain. The CDR3 length is 11 residues. V dropped 2 bases and J dropped 5 bases, with 4 bases sitting between them. Germline-derived CDR1 and CDR2 are MNHEY and SVGEGT. CDR3 protein: CASSYMDEQYF. CDR3 bases: TGTGCCAGCAGTTACATGGACGAGCAGTACTTC.